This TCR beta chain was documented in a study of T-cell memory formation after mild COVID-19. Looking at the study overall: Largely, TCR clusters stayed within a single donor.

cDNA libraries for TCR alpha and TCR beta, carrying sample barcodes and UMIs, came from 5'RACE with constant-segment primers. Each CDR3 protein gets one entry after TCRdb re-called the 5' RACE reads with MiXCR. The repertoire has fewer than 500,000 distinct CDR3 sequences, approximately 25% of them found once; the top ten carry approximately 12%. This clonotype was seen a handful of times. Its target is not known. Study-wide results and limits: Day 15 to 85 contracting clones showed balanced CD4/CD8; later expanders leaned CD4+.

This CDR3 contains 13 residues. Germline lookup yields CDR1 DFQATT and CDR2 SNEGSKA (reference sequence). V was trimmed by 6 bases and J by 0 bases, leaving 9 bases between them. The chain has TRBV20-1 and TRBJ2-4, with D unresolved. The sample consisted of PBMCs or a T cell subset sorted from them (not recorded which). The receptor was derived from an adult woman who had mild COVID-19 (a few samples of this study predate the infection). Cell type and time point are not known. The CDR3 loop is CSARAVAKNIQYF. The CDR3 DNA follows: TGCAGTGCCCGGGCCGTAGCCAAAAACATTCAGTACTTC.